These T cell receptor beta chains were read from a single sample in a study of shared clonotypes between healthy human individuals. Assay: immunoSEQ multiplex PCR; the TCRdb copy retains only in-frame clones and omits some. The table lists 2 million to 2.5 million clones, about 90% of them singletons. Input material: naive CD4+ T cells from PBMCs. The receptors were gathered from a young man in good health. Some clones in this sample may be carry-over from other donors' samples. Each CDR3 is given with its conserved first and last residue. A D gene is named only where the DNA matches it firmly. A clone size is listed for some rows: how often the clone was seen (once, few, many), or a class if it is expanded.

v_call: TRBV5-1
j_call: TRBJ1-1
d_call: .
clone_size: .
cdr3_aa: CASSRTGSNTEAFF
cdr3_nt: TGCGCCAGCAGCCGAACAGGGTCGAACACTGAAGCTTTCTTT

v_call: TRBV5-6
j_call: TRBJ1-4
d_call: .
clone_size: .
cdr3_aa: CASRLTGGNEKLFF
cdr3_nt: TGTGCCAGCAGACTGACAGGCGGAAATGAAAAACTGTTTTTT

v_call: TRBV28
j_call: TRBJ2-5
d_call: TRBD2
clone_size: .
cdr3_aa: CASSSTGGPETQYF
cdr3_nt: TGTGCCAGCAGCTCGACGGGGGGGCCAGAGACCCAGTACTTC

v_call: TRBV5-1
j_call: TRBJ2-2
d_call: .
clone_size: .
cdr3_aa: CASSGSGTYTGELFF
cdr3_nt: TGCGCCAGCAGCGGATCCGGGACTTACACCGGGGAGCTGTTTTTT

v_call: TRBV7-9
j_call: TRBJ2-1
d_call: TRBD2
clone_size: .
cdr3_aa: CASSFSAGGDEQFF
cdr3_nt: TGTGCCAGCAGCTTTTCGGCGGGAGGGGATGAGCAGTTCTTC

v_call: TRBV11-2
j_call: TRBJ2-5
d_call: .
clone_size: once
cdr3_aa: CASSLEGLWGAGGETQYF
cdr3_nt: TGTGCCAGCAGCTTAGAGGGGCTATGGGGGGCGGGTGGAGAGACCCAGTACTTC

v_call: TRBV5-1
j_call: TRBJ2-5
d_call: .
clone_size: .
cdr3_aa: CASSLVGPGTETQYF
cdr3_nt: TGCGCCAGCAGCTTGGTAGGCCCCGGGACGGAGACCCAGTACTTC

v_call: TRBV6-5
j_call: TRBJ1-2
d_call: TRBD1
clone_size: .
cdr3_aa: CASSYRQGGGYTF
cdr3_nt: TGTGCCAGCAGTTACCGGCAGGGGGGTGGCTACACCTTC

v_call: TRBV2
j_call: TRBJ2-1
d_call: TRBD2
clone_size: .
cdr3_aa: CASRGLAVNNEQFF
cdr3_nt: TGTGCCAGCAGGGGACTAGCGGTTAACAATGAGCAGTTCTTC

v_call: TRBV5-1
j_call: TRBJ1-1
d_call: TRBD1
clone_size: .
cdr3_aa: CASSMDRLNTEAFF
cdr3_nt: TGCGCCAGTTCGATGGACAGGCTGAACACTGAAGCTTTCTTT

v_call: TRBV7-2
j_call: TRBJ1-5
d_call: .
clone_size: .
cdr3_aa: CASSLFRAQPQHF
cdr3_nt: TGTGCCAGCAGCTTATTTCGGGCTCAGCCCCAGCATTTT

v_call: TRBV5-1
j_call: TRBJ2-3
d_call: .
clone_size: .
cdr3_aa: CASRVTGHTSTDTQYF
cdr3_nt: TGCGCCAGCAGGGTCACAGGTCATACTAGCACAGATACGCAGTATTTT

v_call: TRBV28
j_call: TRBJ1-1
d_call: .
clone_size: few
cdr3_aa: CASSPNAGAEAFF
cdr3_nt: TGTGCCAGCAGCCCCAACGCGGGCGCTGAAGCTTTCTTT

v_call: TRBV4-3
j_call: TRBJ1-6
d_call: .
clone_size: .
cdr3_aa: CASSQGPASSYNSPLHF
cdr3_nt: TGCGCCAGCAGCCAAGGACCTGCGAGCTCCTATAATTCACCCCTCCACTTT

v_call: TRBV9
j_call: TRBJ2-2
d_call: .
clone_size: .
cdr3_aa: CASSVDAANTGELFF
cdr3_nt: TGTGCCAGCAGCGTCGACGCCGCGAACACCGGGGAGCTGTTTTTT

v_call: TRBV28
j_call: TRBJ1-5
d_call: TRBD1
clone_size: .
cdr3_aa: CASSAPGQGVKQPQHF
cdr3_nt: TGTGCCAGCAGTGCACCGGGACAGGGGGTAAAGCAGCCCCAGCATTTT

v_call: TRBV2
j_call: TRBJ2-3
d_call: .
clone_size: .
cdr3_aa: CASSETEGPDTQYF
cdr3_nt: TGTGCCAGCAGTGAAACGGAGGGACCAGATACGCAGTATTTT

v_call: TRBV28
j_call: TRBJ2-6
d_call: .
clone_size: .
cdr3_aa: CASSLTGTGANVLTF
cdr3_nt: TGTGCCAGCAGCCTAACAGGGACTGGGGCCAACGTCCTGACTTTC

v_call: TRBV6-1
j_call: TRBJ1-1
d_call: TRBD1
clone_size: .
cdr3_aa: CASTPDRGWTEAFF
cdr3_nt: TGTGCCAGCACTCCGGACAGGGGATGGACTGAAGCTTTCTTT

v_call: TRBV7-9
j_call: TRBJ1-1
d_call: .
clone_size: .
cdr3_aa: CASSLAFFGSATEAFF
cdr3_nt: TGTGCCAGCAGCTTAGCCTTTTTCGGGAGTGCCACTGAAGCTTTCTTT

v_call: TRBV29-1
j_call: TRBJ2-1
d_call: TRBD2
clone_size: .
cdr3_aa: CSVKAGSYNEQFF
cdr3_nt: TGCAGTGTCAAAGCGGGATCCTACAATGAGCAGTTCTTC

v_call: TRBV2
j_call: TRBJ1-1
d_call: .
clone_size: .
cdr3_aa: CASSGRGWSEAFF
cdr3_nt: TGTGCCAGCAGTGGCAGGGGATGGTCTGAAGCTTTCTTT

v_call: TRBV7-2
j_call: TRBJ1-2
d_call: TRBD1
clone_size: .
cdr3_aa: CASSETGVYGYTF
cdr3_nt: TGTGCCAGCAGCGAAACAGGGGTCTATGGCTACACCTTC

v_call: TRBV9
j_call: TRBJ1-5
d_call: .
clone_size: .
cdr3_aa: CASSQGSNQPQHF
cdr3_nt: TGTGCCAGCAGCCAAGGGAGCAATCAGCCCCAGCATTTT

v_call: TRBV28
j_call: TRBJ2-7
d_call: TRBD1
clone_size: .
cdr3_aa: CASSSPYRTGSYEQYF
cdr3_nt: TGTGCCAGCAGTTCCCCCTACCGGACAGGGTCCTACGAGCAGTACTTC

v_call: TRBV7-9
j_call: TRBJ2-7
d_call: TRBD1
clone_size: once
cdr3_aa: CASSLNQGVYEQYF
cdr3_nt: TGTGCCAGCAGCCTCAACCAGGGGGTCTACGAGCAGTACTTC

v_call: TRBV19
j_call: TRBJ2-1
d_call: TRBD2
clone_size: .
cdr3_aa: CASSIAGLANNEQFF
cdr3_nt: TGTGCCAGTAGTATCGCGGGACTAGCTAACAATGAGCAGTTCTTC

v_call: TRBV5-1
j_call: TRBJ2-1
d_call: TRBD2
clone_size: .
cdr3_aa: CASSLAGLAASGGEQFF
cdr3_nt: TGCGCCAGCAGCTTGGCCGGACTAGCGGCCTCAGGGGGTGAGCAGTTCTTC

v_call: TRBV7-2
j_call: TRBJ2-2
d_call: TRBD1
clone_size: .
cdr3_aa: CASSPVTGSGELFF
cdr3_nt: TGTGCCAGCAGCCCCGTGACAGGGTCTGGGGAGCTGTTTTTT

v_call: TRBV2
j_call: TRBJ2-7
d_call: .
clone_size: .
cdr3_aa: CASKPGPDRFREQYF
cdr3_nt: TGTGCCAGCAAACCGGGCCCCGACCGTTTCCGCGAGCAGTACTTC

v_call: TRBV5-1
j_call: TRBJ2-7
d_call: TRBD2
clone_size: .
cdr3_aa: CASSPLTSGMDEQYF
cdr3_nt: TGCGCCAGCAGCCCGCTGACTAGCGGGATGGACGAGCAGTACTTC

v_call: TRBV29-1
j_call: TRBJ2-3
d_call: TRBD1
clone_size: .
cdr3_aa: CSVEGGQGVDTQYF
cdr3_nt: TGCAGCGTTGAAGGGGGACAGGGGGTGGATACGCAGTATTTT

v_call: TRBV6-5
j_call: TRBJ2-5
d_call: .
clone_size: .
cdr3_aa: CASSYLRRTETQYF
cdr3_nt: TGTGCCAGCAGTTACTTAAGGAGAACAGAGACCCAGTACTTC

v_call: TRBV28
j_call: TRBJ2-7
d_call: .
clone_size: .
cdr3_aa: CASSKRDTFSYEQYF
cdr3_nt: TGTGCCAGCAGTAAACGGGACACCTTCTCCTACGAGCAGTACTTC

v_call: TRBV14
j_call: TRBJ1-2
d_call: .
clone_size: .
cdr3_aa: CASSQRQPLGIRGYTF
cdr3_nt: TGTGCCAGCAGCCAGAGACAGCCTCTGGGGATAAGGGGCTACACCTTC

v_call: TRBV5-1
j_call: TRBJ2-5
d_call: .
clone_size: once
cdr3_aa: CASSLNGQGLEETQYF
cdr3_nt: TGCGCCAGCAGCTTGAACGGGCAGGGGTTAGAGGAGACCCAGTACTTC

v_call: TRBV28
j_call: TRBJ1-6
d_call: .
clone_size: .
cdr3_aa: CASSSFDSPLHF
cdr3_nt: TGTGCCAGCAGTAGCTTCGATTCACCCCTCCACTTT

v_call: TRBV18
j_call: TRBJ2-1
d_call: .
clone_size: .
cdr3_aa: CASSPPVLPNEQFF
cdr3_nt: TGTGCCAGCTCACCACCGGTACTCCCGAATGAGCAGTTCTTC

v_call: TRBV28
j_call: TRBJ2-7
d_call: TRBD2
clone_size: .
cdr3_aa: CASITAGTSGRGGDYEQYF
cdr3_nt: TGTGCCAGCATTACGGCGGGGACTAGCGGGCGAGGAGGGGACTACGAGCAGTACTTC

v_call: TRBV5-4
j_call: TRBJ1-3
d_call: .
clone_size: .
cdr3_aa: CASSFGSQPGNTIYF
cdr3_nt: TGTGCCAGCAGCTTTGGGAGTCAGCCTGGAAACACCATATATTTT

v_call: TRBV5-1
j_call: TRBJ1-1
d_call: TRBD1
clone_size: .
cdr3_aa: CASSFAGGGTEAFF
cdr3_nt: TGCGCCAGCAGCTTCGCAGGGGGTGGGACTGAAGCTTTCTTT

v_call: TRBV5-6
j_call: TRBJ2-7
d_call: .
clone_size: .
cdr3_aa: CASSLATGGRKYF
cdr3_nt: TGTGCCAGCAGCTTGGCTACCGGGGGACGGAAGTACTTC

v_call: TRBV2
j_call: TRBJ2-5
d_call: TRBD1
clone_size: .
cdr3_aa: CASSWQDRGQETQYF
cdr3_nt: TGTGCCAGCAGTTGGCAAGACAGGGGGCAAGAGACCCAGTACTTC

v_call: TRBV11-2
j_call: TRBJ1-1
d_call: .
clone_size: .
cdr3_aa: CASSLGLQTEAFF
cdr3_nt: TGTGCCAGCAGCTTGGGGTTACAAACTGAAGCTTTCTTT

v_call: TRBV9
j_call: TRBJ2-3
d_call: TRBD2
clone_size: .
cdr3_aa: CASSPLGGSGSADTQYF
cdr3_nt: TGTGCCAGCAGCCCCCTCGGTGGTAGCGGGAGCGCAGATACGCAGTATTTT

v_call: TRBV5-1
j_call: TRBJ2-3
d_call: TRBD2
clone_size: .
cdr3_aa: CASSAIAGDTQYF
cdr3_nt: TGCGCCAGCAGCGCTATAGCGGGAGATACGCAGTATTTT

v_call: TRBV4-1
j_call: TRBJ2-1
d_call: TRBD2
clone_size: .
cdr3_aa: CASSLGLAGRTYNEQFF
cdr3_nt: TGCGCCAGCAGCCTAGGGCTAGCGGGAAGGACCTACAATGAGCAGTTCTTC

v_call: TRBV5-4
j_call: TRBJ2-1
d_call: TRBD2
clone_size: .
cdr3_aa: CASSLEAGTNNEQFF
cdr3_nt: TGTGCCAGCAGCTTGGAGGCAGGGACTAACAATGAGCAGTTCTTC

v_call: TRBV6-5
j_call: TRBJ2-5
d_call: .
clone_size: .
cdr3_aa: CASSLTSRETQYF
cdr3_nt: TGTGCCAGCAGCCTGACTAGTAGAGAGACCCAGTACTTC

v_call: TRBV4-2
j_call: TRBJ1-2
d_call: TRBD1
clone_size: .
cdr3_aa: CASSLLDRVGGYTF
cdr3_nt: TGTGCCAGCAGCTTACTTGACAGGGTAGGCGGCTACACCTTC

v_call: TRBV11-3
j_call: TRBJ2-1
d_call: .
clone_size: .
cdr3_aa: CASSPRGATYNEQFF
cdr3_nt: TGTGCCAGCAGCCCCCGCGGGGCGACCTACAATGAGCAGTTCTTC

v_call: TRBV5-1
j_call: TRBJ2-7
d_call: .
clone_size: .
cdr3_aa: CASSFGGSYEQYF
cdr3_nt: TGCGCCAGCAGCTTCGGGGGTTCCTACGAGCAGTACTTC

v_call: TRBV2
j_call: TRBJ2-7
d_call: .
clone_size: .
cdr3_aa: CASSGGRGVGEQYF
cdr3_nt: TGTGCCAGCAGTGGAGGCAGGGGGGTAGGCGAGCAGTACTTC

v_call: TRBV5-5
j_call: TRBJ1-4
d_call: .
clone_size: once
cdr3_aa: CASSPKPNEKLFF
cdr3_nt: TGTGCCAGCAGCCCCAAGCCTAATGAAAAACTGTTTTTT

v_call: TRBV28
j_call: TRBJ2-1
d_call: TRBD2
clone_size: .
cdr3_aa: CASSSRVKGLSYNEQFF
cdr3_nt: TGTGCCAGCAGTTCCCGGGTTAAGGGACTAAGTTACAATGAGCAGTTCTTC

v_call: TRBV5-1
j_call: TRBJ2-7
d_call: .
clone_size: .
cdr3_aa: CASSTTGFGEQYF
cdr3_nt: TGCGCCAGCAGCACTACAGGGTTCGGCGAGCAGTACTTC